This T cell receptor (beta chain) was retrieved from a study of control samples from healthy donors and cancer patients. V shed 4 bases and J shed 7 bases, with 9 bases lying between them. Germline CDR1 is WNHNN and CDR2 is SYGVQD (reference sequence). The CDR3 has 12 amino acids. The method was immunoSEQ multiplex PCR; TCRdb's version includes in-frame clones alone and lacks a portion of them. Of roughly 100,000 clones in the sample, roughly 89% were seen once. This clonotype was sampled from a man aged 55 to 70 with lung cancer. The material sequenced was PBMCs. The chain joins TRBV10-1 to TRBJ2-3; D not resolved. The CDR3 sequence: CASSVGDNTQYF. The CDR3 DNA reads as TGCGCCAGCAGTGTTGGGGATAATACGCAGTATTTT.